Presented here are 24 T cell receptor beta chains from one specimen sequenced in a study of blood T cells in healthy people across ages. The use of a sample-barcoded 5' primer and a J-beta primer mix characterized a second PCR of roughly 7 to 11 cycles. From the 5' RACE reads, TCRdb called clonotypes with MiXCR, one entry per CDR3 protein. This table holds roughly 1.6 million distinct CDR3 sequences, around 35% found once. Sequencing was carried out using blood. The source is a woman aged 25 to 39 in good health.

The V and J genes are TRBV5-1 and TRBJ2-2, with 8 bases that match TRBD1. Trimming at V came to 4 bases and at J to 9 bases, leaving 8 bases not matched to a gene. The length of the CDR3 is 14 residues. The germline CDR1 and CDR2 sequences are SGHRS and YFSETQ. For the CDR3, the DNA is TGCGCCAGCAGCCCTGGGACAGGTCAAAGGGAGCTGTTTTTT. It is translated as CASSPGTGQRELFF.

This clonotype was seen a few times. The rearrangement uses TRBV7-3 and TRBJ2-3, with 14 bases that match TRBD2. This CDR3 is built from 14 residues. V lost 8 bases to trimming and J lost 8 bases; unmatched junction nucleotides: 6. Germline V gene sequence: CDR1 SGHTA, CDR2 FQGTGA. CDR3 bases: TGTGCCAGCGCCGAGACTAGCGGGGGGGTTACGCAGTATTTT. Translation gives CASAETSGGVTQYF.

This clonotype was seen a handful of times. This chain connects TRBV20-1 to TRBJ1-2; D gene ambiguous. The CDR3 contains 15 residues. CDR1 is DFQATT, CDR2 SNEGSKA, per germline (reference sequence). The V end lost 6 bases, the J end lost 2 bases, and 19 bases lay between the germline ends. The DNA for the CDR3 is TGCAGTGCGCCACCCTTAGACATCTCCAACTATGGCTACACCTTC. It translates to CSAPPLDISNYGYTF.

The chain recombines TRBV20-1 with TRBJ1-6, with D hard to call. CDR1 and CDR2 from the germline V gene are DFQATT and SNEGSKA (reference sequence). Trimming shortened V by 3 bases and J by 9 bases, and 12 bases separated the two germline ends. This CDR3 contains 13 residues. CDR3 residues: CSASPTRSSPLHF. The CDR3 nucleotides read TGCAGTGCTAGTCCGACAAGAAGTTCACCCCTCCACTTT.

On this clonotype: A much larger clone is a single base away; this may be a read error. This chain joins TRBV4-2 and TRBJ1-5; 8 bases are shared with TRBD1. Trimming cost V 0 bases and J 6 bases; bases outside gene matches: 10. Germline V gene sequence: CDR1 LGHNA, CDR2 YNFKEQ. This CDR3 has 17 amino acids. CDR3 nucleotide sequence: TGTGCCAGCAGCCAAGATCCTCGACAGGGGCTAATTCAGCCCCAGCATTTT. Protein: CASSQDPRQGLIQPQHF.

The rearrangement uses TRBV5-8 and TRBJ2-7; 7 bases fit TRBD1. Germline CDR1 and CDR2: SGHTS and YDEGEE. The CDR3 covers 18 residues. Losses at the gene ends were 4 bases for V and 0 bases for J; bases not matched to a gene: 16. CDR3 DNA sequence: TGTGCCAGCAGCAAAAGCCGGGACAGAATCCTCTTCTCCTACGAGCAGTACTTC. Amino acids: CASSKSRDRILFSYEQYF.

This clonotype was observed a handful of times. V usage is TRBV27 and J usage is TRBJ2-7; no definite D call. CDR3 length equals 12 residues. Germline V lookup: CDR1 MNHEY, CDR2 SMNVEV (reference sequence). With 4 bases removed from V and 3 bases from J, the gap between germline ends came to 7 bases. The CDR3 sequence is CASSSRNYEQYF. CDR3 DNA: TGTGCCAGCAGTTCCCGTAACTACGAGCAGTACTTC.

V gene TRBV27 combines with J gene TRBJ2-7, with a tentative D call TRBD2 (7 bases). The CDR3 consists of 15 residues. Germline V gene lookup returns CDR1 MNHEY and CDR2 SMNVEV (reference sequence). V gave up 0 bases and J gave up 2 bases, with 11 bases separating them. DNA of the CDR3: TGTGCCAGCAGTTTATCGGCGGGGGCGGCCTACGAGCAGTACTTC. Translation: CASSLSAGAAYEQYF.

This chain joins TRBV27 and TRBJ1-2, with D tentatively TRBD1 (5 bases). The V and J ends lost 3 bases and 12 bases respectively, with 26 bases between them. This CDR3 is 16 amino acids long. Germline CDR1 reads MNHEY; CDR2 reads SMNVEV (reference sequence). CDR3 region: CASSFAGTSEIGGHTF. In DNA form, the CDR3 reads TGTGCCAGCAGTTTCGCCGGGACCTCGGAAATCGGAGGCCACACCTTC.

The chain carries TRBV10-2 and TRBJ2-7; a possible D gene is TRBD2 (6 bases). The CDR3 loop spans 13 amino acids. The germline CDR1 and CDR2 sequences are WSHSY and SAAADI. Trimming removed 6 bases at V and 7 bases at J, with 16 bases between. CDR3 coding DNA: TGCGCCAGCAGACCCGACGGGGGATTAGAGCAGTACTTC. It is translated as CASRPDGGLEQYF.

The chain couples TRBV24-1 to TRBJ2-6; D could derive from TRBD1 or TRBD2 (5 bases each). The CDR3 is 13 residues long. The germline gives CDR1 KGHDR, CDR2 SFDVKD. V lost 7 bases, J lost 8 bases, and 11 bases lay in between. The CDR3: CATSTGTTNVLTF. The CDR3 DNA is TGTGCCACCAGCACGGGGACCACCAACGTCCTGACTTTC.

J is TRBJ2-5 and V is TRBV6-2 or TRBV6-3; TRBD1 matches at 7 bases. The CDR3 is made up of 14 amino acids. J lost 5 bases, V lost 5 bases, and 8 bases had no gene match. Germline CDR1 MNHEY, CDR2 SVGEGT. The CDR3 protein is CASSMTGRGETQYF. CDR3 bases: TGTGCCAGCAGTATGACAGGGAGAGGGGAGACCCAGTACTTC.

V usage is TRBV29-1 and J usage is TRBJ2-3; the match to TRBD1 covers 10 bases. This CDR3 is 15 amino acids long. The V gene end was trimmed by 6 bases and the J gene end by 0 bases; junction bases not matched to a gene: 6. The germline V gene has CDR1 SQVTM and CDR2 ANQGSEA. This CDR3 is CSVTGGLTSTDTQYF. CDR3 coding DNA: TGCAGCGTGACAGGGGGCTTGACTAGCACAGATACGCAGTATTTT.

Only a few counts were recorded for this clonotype. The chain employs TRBV12-3 or TRBV12-4 and TRBJ1-2; the D gene is possibly TRBD1 (6 bases). Trimming left V 1 base short and J 1 base short, with 10 bases between. This CDR3 is 15 amino acids long. CDR3 sequence: CASSLVGGFNYGYTF. CDR3 nucleotides: TGTGCCAGCAGTTTAGTGGGGGGCTTTAACTATGGCTACACCTTC.

This clonotype showed up just a few times. The rearrangement links TRBV20-1 to TRBJ2-5; 12 bases match TRBD2. The CDR3 length is 16 residues. V shed 6 bases and J 4 bases; nucleotides not matched to a gene: 12. From germline, CDR1 is DFQATT and CDR2 SNEGSKA (reference sequence). The CDR3 sequence is CSALPTSGSWGETQYF. DNA of the CDR3: TGCAGTGCCCTTCCGACTAGCGGGAGTTGGGGAGAGACCCAGTACTTC.

The chain carries TRBV20-1 and TRBJ2-3, with unresolved D. This CDR3 is built from 13 residues. The V end was cut by 5 bases, the J end by 2 bases, with 11 bases between. Germline-derived CDR1 and CDR2 are DFQATT and SNEGSKA (reference sequence). The chain's CDR3 is CSAASPPTDTQYF. CDR3 nucleotides: TGCAGTGCTGCGTCCCCGCCCACAGATACGCAGTATTTT.

CDR3 amino acids: CASSRGLGGQETQYF. The CDR3 DNA is TGCGCCAGCAGCAGAGGACTGGGGGGTCAAGAGACCCAGTACTTC. V gene TRBV10-1 combines with J gene TRBJ2-5; possibly TRBD2 for D (6 bases). V lost 6 bases to trimming and J lost 2 bases, with 16 bases between them. The CDR3 extends over 15 amino acids. Per germline, CDR1 WNHNN and CDR2 SYGVQD (reference sequence).

In DNA, the CDR3 is TGTGCCAGCAGCTGGGGCAGGGGGCAAGGAGAGACCCAGTACTTC. Encoded protein: CASSWGRGQGETQYF. The chain employs TRBV14 and TRBJ2-7; TRBD1 matches at 8 bases. The closer fit of TRBJ2-5 to the DNA end suggests the J call may be wrong. Germline V gives CDR1 SGHDN, CDR2 FVKESK. The CDR3 length is 15 residues.

This clonotype has a handful of counts. The chain has TRBV9 and TRBJ2-1, with D unclear. Germline lookup yields CDR1 SGDLS and CDR2 YYNGEE. V was shortened by 4 bases and J by 7 bases, with 15 bases between the two germline ends. This CDR3 contains 14 residues. CDR3 sequence reads: CASSPDRVSNEQFF. CDR3 nucleotides: TGTGCCAGCAGCCCGGACCGGGTTAGTAATGAGCAGTTCTTC.

This clonotype has more than one count but fewer than ten. The chain's CDR3 is CASSKGAAHLAGSKNIQYF. The CDR3 region has the DNA TGTGCCAGCAGTAAGGGGGCTGCCCACTTAGCGGGAAGCAAAAACATTCAGTACTTC. This rearrangement joins TRBV27 to TRBJ2-4, with D tentatively TRBD2 (8 bases). The CDR3 spans 19 residues. CDR1 and CDR2 (germline): MNHEY, SMNVEV (reference sequence). V dropped 5 bases and J dropped 3 bases, with 26 bases sitting between them.

The CDR3: CSASERDSFVRQPQHF. For the CDR3, the DNA is TGCAGTGCTAGTGAGAGGGACAGCTTCGTTCGTCAGCCCCAGCATTTT. This chain links TRBV20-1 with TRBJ1-5, with 7 bases that match TRBD1. This CDR3 is 16 amino acids long. The J segment lost 6 bases and the V segment lost 3 bases, leaving 14 bases of the junction unmatched. CDR1 and CDR2 (germline): DFQATT, SNEGSKA (reference sequence).

This clonotype appeared once. The chain joins TRBV2 to TRBJ2-1; TRBD2 aligns across 14 bases. This CDR3 has 15 amino acids. The germline gives CDR1 SNHLY, CDR2 FYNNEI. V gave up 9 bases and J gave up 9 bases; unmatched junction bases: 10. The CDR3 bases are TGTGCCAGTCGTGGGACTAGCGGGGGAGACAGTGAGCAGTTCTTC. Translating gives CASRGTSGGDSEQFF.

J is TRBJ1-6 and V is TRBV12-3 or TRBV12-4; D uncertain. V was clipped by 10 bases and J by 9 bases, with 16 bases between them. CDR3 length: 13 amino acids. Written as DNA, the CDR3 is TGTGCCACGAGCTCAGGAGGCAGTTCACCCCTCCACTTT. Encoded protein: CATSSGGSSPLHF.

There are many counts of this clonotype. The chain links TRBV29-1 to TRBJ2-7, with D possibly being TRBD1 (5 bases). V lost 4 bases, J lost 7 bases, and 11 bases lay in between. The germline CDR1 and CDR2 sequences are SQVTM and ANQGSEA. This CDR3 is 11 amino acids long. CDR3 in DNA: TGCAGCGTTGGTGGGGCAGGGGAGCAGTACTTC. Encoded protein: CSVGGAGEQYF.